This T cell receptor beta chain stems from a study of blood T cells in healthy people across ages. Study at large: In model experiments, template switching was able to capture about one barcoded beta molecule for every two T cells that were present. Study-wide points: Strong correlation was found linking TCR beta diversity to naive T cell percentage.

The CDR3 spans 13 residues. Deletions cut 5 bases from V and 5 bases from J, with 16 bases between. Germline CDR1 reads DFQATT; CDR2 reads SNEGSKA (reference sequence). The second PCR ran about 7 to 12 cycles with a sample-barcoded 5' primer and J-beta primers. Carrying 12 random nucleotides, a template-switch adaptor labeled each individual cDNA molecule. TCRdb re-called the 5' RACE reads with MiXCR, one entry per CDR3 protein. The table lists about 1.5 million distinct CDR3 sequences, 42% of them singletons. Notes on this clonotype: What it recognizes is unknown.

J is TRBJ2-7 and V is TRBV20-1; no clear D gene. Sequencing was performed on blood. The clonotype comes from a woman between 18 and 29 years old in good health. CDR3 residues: CSAGRTMSHEQYF. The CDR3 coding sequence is TGCAGTGCTGGGCGAACCATGAGTCACGAGCAGTACTTC.